This is a list of T cell receptor beta chains from one sample in a study of brain T cells in children with intractable seizures. Clones were sequenced by immunoSEQ multiplex PCR, and TCRdb holds only the in-frame ones, with some missing. Of around 80,000 clones in the sample, 90% to 95% are singletons; the top ten hold roughly 25%. The sequencing used peripheral blood, collected at surgery. The receptor set was obtained from a girl under 10 years old with Rasmussen encephalitis and intractable seizures. Both conserved end residues are trimmed from each CDR3.

V gene: TRBV30
CDR3 protein: AGTREGAF

V gene: TRBV7-6
CDR3 protein: ASRPFDRDEGKYNEQF

V gene: TRBV3-1/TRBV3-2
CDR3 protein: ASSQEALGRRSEAF

V gene: TRBV30
CDR3 protein: AWTMGGDTQY

V gene: TRBV10-3
CDR3 protein: AISAAGQETQY

V gene: TRBV10-2
CDR3 protein: ASSGPGQGSYNEQF

V gene: TRBV6-5
CDR3 protein: ASRAAGEGTEAF

V gene: TRBV27
CDR3 protein: ASSPLDRTSYEQY

V gene: TRBV6-6
CDR3 protein: ASSKRAGDIGEQY

V gene: TRBV4-1
CDR3 protein: ASSQPGQLNSPLH

V gene: TRBV11-2
CDR3 protein: ASSLAPDHVQY

V gene: TRBV9
CDR3 protein: ASSKREVRNEQY

V gene: TRBV7-3
CDR3 protein: ASSLIRTDDTTDTQY

V gene: TRBV5-6
CDR3 protein: ASSLDRQNSPLH

V gene: TRBV10-2
CDR3 protein: ASSESYVGVEF

V gene: TRBV5-4
CDR3 protein: ASSWGGDEQF

V gene: TRBV5-5
CDR3 protein: ASSSGQGANEQF

V gene: TRBV6-6
CDR3 protein: ASSYFGTSYEQY

V gene: TRBV29-1
CDR3 protein: SVANGPEKLF

V gene: TRBV24-1
CDR3 protein: ATSTQTGSPTSGSTDTQY

V gene: TRBV19
CDR3 protein: ASSIATGNGYT

V gene: TRBV7-9
CDR3 protein: ASSGGPHMGSLVAF

V gene: TRBV9
CDR3 protein: ASSPRDLRSDNEQF

V gene: TRBV29-1
CDR3 protein: SVTVSAYEQY

V gene: TRBV18
CDR3 protein: ASSPPQIYRVSGNTIY

V gene: TRBV9
CDR3 protein: ASSPTWTYNEQF

V gene: TRBV5-1
CDR3 protein: ASTLSWGDGGYT

V gene: TRBV28
CDR3 protein: ATRRLFRVQETQY

V gene: TRBV29-1
CDR3 protein: SVVIQLGNTIY

V gene: TRBV7-3
CDR3 protein: ASSSSGTDTQY

V gene: TRBV19
CDR3 protein: ASTNTGRGTEAF

V gene: TRBV19
CDR3 protein: ASSPTGGFLNSPLH

V gene: TRBV9
CDR3 protein: ASSSGPGTTNEAF

V gene: TRBV12-3/TRBV12-4
CDR3 protein: ASRLGTRAFYT

V gene: TRBV25-1
CDR3 protein: ASSDGRRKNTEAF